The rows below give T cell receptor beta chains drawn from one sample of a study of breast tumors, draining lymph nodes, adjacent tissues. One entry per CDR3 protein, called by TCRdb with MiXCR from the multiplex PCR reads. The sample has 250,000 or so distinct CDR3 sequences, over 30% seen once; the top ten hold about 1.2%. Sequencing used axillary lymph node tissue. These receptors all come from a female donor with breast cancer. Some clones in this sample may be carry-over from other donors' samples. Both conserved end residues are part of each CDR3. D genes are given only for firm matches. The listing skips clone size in some rows; elsewhere it reads once, few, many or a size class.

CDR3 protein,clone size,V gene,D gene
CASSPRAGEDTGELFF,many,TRBV7-8,-
CASGLMGPGANVLTF,once,TRBV12-5,-
CASSQATGGGNIQYF,-,TRBV14,TRBD2
CAWKAGLNYGYTF,many,TRBV30,-
CARAGQGLTDTQYF,-,TRBV7-7,TRBD1
CASSFGGGRGTGELFF,many,TRBV11-2,TRBD2
CAWTFGGYNSPLYF,many,TRBV30,-
CARSLEGYEQYF,few,TRBV6-4,-
CATTLAGGPKDNEQFF,many,TRBV12-3/TRBV12-4,TRBD2
CSARDRVDGANVLTF,-,TRBV29-1,TRBD1
CASRTPGTGGEKLFF,many,TRBV19,TRBD1
CASSLELSEQTQYF,-,TRBV5-1,-
CSVEDLGGVAGPGQFF,-,TRBV29-1,TRBD2
CASSRVGFYEQYF,many,TRBV6-6,-
CASSVDGQDHEQFF,many,TRBV9,TRBD1
CATSDGVTDTQYF,many,TRBV24-1,-
CASSLGVGGLAGYEQFF,once,TRBV7-2,TRBD2
CASSIGRDSKNIQYF,few,TRBV19,TRBD1
CRTYEQYF,-,TRBV29-1,-
CASRLQQGNTGELFF,many,TRBV7-9,-
CASSFSIGTDTQYF,many,TRBV7-9,-
CASSLASGDGYTF,many,TRBV5-8,-
CASSHRRAQETQYF,many,TRBV12-3/TRBV12-4,-
CASRPGLEATYEQYF,many,TRBV12-3/TRBV12-4,-
CASSPNSGANVLTF,many,TRBV9,-
CASTPRGNQETQYF,-,TRBV5-1,-
CASSLELVGHEQYF,many,TRBV7-6,-
CASAHYDHSAIEQFF,-,TRBV3-1,-
CASSQALAGAYNEQFF,many,TRBV14,TRBD2
CAPRPSGVAGGPQFF,-,TRBV6-6,TRBD2
CASSQSRNEQFF,-,TRBV3-1,-
CASRKKHPSEDTIYF,many,TRBV19,-
CSAVPTNPAKNIQYF,few,TRBV20-1,-
CASISRGMNTEAFF,-,TRBV12-3/TRBV12-4,TRBD1
CASSYSGESEKLFF,many,TRBV6-5,-
CASSLMTSGLNNEQFF,many,TRBV6-6,TRBD2
CSARDLVGQAVAETQYF,-,TRBV20-1,TRBD1
CASSLRTSGTTSYEQYF,many,TRBV5-1,TRBD2
CASSLGSGQDTQYF,-,TRBV5-1,-
CSAEDVSGGNTDTQYF,-,TRBV20-1,TRBD2